This is a list of T cell receptor beta chains from one sample in a study of CD8+ T cells in alopecia areata. Method: immunoSEQ multiplex PCR; TCRdb's copy keeps in-frame clones and lacks some. The sample has about 190,000 clones, 45% to 65% seen once. This specimen was CD4+ T cells sorted from blood, taken at week 4, from a patient treated with tofacitinib. These receptors all come from a human donor with alopecia areata. CDR3s include the opening cysteine and the closing phenylalanine or tryptophan. D genes are given only for firm matches. Part of the rows lack a size; the others show once, few, many or a class for expanded clones.

abundance	v_gene	j_gene	d_gene	CDR3aa	CDR3nt
.	TRBV10-3	TRBJ2-2	TRBD2	CAIRVAGGGTGELFF	TGTGCCATCAGAGTAGCGGGAGGAGGCACCGGGGAGCTGTTTTTT
.	TRBV7-8	TRBJ1-5	.	CASSLGTYGNQPQHF	TGTGCCAGCAGCCTAGGGACATATGGCAATCAGCCCCAGCATTTT
.	TRBV5-1	TRBJ1-2	TRBD1	CASSLAGQGAGGYTF	TGCGCCAGCAGCTTGGCCGGGCAGGGGGCAGGTGGCTACACCTTC
.	TRBV28	TRBJ1-5	.	CASSYGPDSNQPQHF	TGTGCCAGCAGCTACGGACCCGATAGCAATCAGCCCCAGCATTTT
few	TRBV10-3	TRBJ2-7	.	CAISESIGSATVSSYEQYF	TGTGCCATCAGTGAGTCGATTGGTTCCGCGACAGTAAGCTCCTACGAGCAGTACTTC
.	TRBV30	TRBJ2-6	.	CAWRAGSGANVLTF	TGTGCCTGGAGAGCTGGGTCTGGGGCCAACGTCCTGACTTTC
.	TRBV19	TRBJ1-2	.	CASSIRRDYGYTF	TGTGCCAGTAGTATACGGAGGGACTATGGCTACACCTTC
few	TRBV11-2	TRBJ2-3	.	CASSLAPRRGPDTQYF	TGTGCCAGCAGCTTAGCCCCCCGGCGTGGGCCAGATACGCAGTATTTT
.	TRBV25-1	TRBJ1-2	.	CASSEFRGYTF	TGTGCCAGCAGTGAATTCCGGGGCTACACCTTC
many	TRBV5-4	TRBJ2-7	TRBD2	CASSFAGGPSYEQYF	TGTGCCAGCAGCTTCGCGGGAGGGCCCTCCTACGAGCAGTACTTC
.	TRBV7-9	TRBJ2-7	.	CASSPQTGTYEQYF	TGTGCCAGCAGTCCCCAGACGGGGACCTACGAGCAGTACTTC
.	TRBV6-5	TRBJ1-2	TRBD1	CASSFLRQGAAYGYTF	TGTGCCAGCAGTTTCCTTCGGCAGGGGGCGGCCTATGGCTACACCTTC
.	TRBV29-1	TRBJ1-3	.	CSVEISGSLSGNTIYF	TGCAGCGTTGAAATTTCAGGTTCACTCTCTGGAAACACCATATATTTT
.	TRBV30	TRBJ1-2	.	CAWSAPGRHYGYTF	TGTGCCTGGAGTGCCCCCGGACGGCACTATGGCTACACCTTC
few	TRBV29-1	TRBJ2-4	TRBD1	CSVDRGNNIQYF	TGCAGCGTTGACAGGGGGAACAACATTCAGTACTTC
.	TRBV30	TRBJ2-7	.	CAWRDQGSEQYF	TGTGCCTGGAGGGACCAGGGATCCGAGCAGTACTTC
once	TRBV15	TRBJ1-5	TRBD1	CATSRSLTGTANQPQHF	TGTGCCACCAGCAGATCACTTACCGGGACAGCGAATCAGCCCCAGCATTTT
.	TRBV7-8	TRBJ1-5	TRBD1	CASSEWTGSNQPQHF	TGTGCCAGCAGCGAGTGGACAGGGAGCAATCAGCCCCAGCATTTT
few	TRBV18	TRBJ1-5	.	CASSRSVGAGSNQPQHF	TGTGCCAGCTCACGCTCTGTAGGGGCCGGTAGCAATCAGCCCCAGCATTTT
.	TRBV7-3	TRBJ1-5	.	CASSLNPFAPDYQPQHF	TGTGCCAGCAGCCTCAATCCTTTTGCACCAGACTATCAGCCCCAGCATTTT
.	TRBV30	TRBJ1-3	.	CAWSPPGAHSGNTIYF	TGTGCCTGGAGCCCCCCCGGGGCTCACTCTGGAAACACCATATATTTT
.	TRBV5-6	TRBJ2-1	.	CASSLKPRAVGNEQFF	TGTGCCAGCAGCTTAAAACCCAGGGCAGTAGGCAATGAGCAGTTCTTC
.	TRBV11-3	TRBJ2-1	TRBD2	CASSLGGSNNEQFF	TGTGCCAGCAGCCTTGGCGGGAGCAACAATGAGCAGTTCTTC
.	TRBV29-1	TRBJ2-5	TRBD2	CSVFARGVETQYF	TGCAGCGTTTTTGCCCGGGGGGTGGAGACCCAGTACTTC
.	TRBV29-1	TRBJ2-3	.	CSVLTTLSTDTQYF	TGCAGCGTTTTAACGACCTTAAGCACAGATACGCAGTATTTT
.	TRBV2	TRBJ2-7	TRBD1	CASSEAYSTQGQGLGEQYF	TGTGCCAGCAGTGAAGCCTACTCAACTCAGGGACAGGGACTTGGCGAGCAGTACTTC
.	TRBV7-9	TRBJ2-5	.	CASSLGQAGQETQYF	TGTGCCAGCAGCTTAGGACAGGCCGGACAAGAGACCCAGTACTTC
few	TRBV15	TRBJ1-5	.	CATSRDRGDQPQHF	TGTGCCACCAGCAGAGACAGGGGAGATCAGCCCCAGCATTTT
.	TRBV29-1	TRBJ2-4	TRBD2	CSVLGLAGVNIQYF	TGCAGCGTCCTGGGGCTAGCGGGAGTGAACATTCAGTACTTC
.	TRBV30	TRBJ1-5	TRBD1	CAWSLGTGGQPQHF	TGTGCCTGGAGTTTAGGGACAGGGGGTCAGCCCCAGCATTTT
.	TRBV6-5	TRBJ1-1	TRBD1	CASSYSTGKAAEAFF	TGTGCCAGCAGTTACTCGACAGGGAAGGCGGCTGAAGCTTTCTTT
.	TRBV7-3	TRBJ2-5	.	CASSFGHAGTQYF	TGTGCCAGCAGCTTCGGGCATGCTGGGACCCAGTACTTC
many	TRBV10-3	TRBJ2-6	TRBD2	CAIGLAVFSGANVLTF	TGTGCCATCGGACTAGCGGTATTTTCTGGGGCCAACGTCCTGACTTTC
few	TRBV19	TRBJ2-1	TRBD2	CASSGTSGRASNEQFF	TGTGCCAGTAGCGGGACTAGCGGGAGGGCTAGCAATGAGCAGTTCTTC
few	TRBV29-1	TRBJ2-1	TRBD1	CSVEGGTGDSYNEQFF	TGCAGCGTTGAAGGGGGGACAGGGGACTCCTACAATGAGCAGTTCTTC
few	TRBV5-1	TRBJ2-2	TRBD1	CASKGSVDRVTGELFF	TGCGCCAGCAAGGGGTCCGTCGACAGGGTCACCGGGGAGCTGTTTTTT
.	TRBV10-3	TRBJ2-5	TRBD1	CAISDDRAKGETQYF	TGTGCCATCAGTGACGACAGGGCGAAGGGGGAGACCCAGTACTTC
.	TRBV14	TRBJ1-1	TRBD1	CASSRYRGMNTEAFF	TGTGCCAGCAGCCGGTACAGGGGGATGAACACTGAAGCTTTCTTT
.	TRBV30	TRBJ1-1	.	CACHQLPAMNTEAFF	TGTGCCTGCCACCAACTTCCAGCAATGAACACTGAAGCTTTCTTT
.	TRBV19	TRBJ2-5	.	CASRPLGGEETQYF	TGTGCCAGTCGACCTCTCGGGGGAGAAGAGACCCAGTACTTC
.	TRBV7-8	TRBJ1-2	TRBD1	CASSPDRGGGYTF	TGTGCCAGCAGCCCTGACAGGGGGGGTGGCTACACCTTC
few	TRBV6-1	TRBJ1-2	.	CASSEVVSTPGYTF	TGTGCCAGCAGTGAAGTGGTCAGCACGCCCGGCTACACCTTC